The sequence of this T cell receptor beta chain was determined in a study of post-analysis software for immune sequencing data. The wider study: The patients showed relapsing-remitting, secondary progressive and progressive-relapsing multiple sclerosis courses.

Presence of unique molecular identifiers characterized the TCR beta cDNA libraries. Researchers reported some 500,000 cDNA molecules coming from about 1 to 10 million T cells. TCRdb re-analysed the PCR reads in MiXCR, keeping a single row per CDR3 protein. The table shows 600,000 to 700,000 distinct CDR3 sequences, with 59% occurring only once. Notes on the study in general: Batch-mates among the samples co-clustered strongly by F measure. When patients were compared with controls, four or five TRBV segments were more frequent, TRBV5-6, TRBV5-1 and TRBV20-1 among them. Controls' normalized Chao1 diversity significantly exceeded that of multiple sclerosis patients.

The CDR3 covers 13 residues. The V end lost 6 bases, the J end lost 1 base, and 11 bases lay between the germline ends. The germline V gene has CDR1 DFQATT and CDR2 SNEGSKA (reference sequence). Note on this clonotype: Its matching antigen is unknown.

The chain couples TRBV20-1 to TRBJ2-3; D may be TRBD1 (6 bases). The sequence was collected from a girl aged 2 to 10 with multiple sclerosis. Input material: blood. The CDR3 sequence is CSAPGDGTDTQYF. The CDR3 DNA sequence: TGCAGTGCACCAGGGGACGGCACAGATACGCAGTATTTT.